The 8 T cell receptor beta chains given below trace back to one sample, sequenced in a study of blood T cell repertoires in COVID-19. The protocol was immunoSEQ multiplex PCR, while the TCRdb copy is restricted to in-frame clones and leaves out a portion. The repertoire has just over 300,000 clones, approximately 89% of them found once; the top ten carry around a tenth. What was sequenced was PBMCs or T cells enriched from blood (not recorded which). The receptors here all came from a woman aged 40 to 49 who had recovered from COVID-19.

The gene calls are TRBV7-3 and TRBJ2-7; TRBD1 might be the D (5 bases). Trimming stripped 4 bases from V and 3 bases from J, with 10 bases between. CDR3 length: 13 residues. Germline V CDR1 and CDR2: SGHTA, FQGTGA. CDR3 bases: TGTGCCAGCAGCTCCCAGGGCGGCTACGAGCAGTACTTC. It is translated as CASSSQGGYEQYF.

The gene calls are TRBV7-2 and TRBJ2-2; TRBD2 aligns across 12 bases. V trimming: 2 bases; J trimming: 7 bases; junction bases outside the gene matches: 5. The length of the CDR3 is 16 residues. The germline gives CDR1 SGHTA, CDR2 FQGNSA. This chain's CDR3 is CASSLKRLAGVGELFF. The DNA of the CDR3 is TGTGCCAGCAGCTTAAAGCGACTAGCGGGAGTCGGGGAGCTGTTTTTT. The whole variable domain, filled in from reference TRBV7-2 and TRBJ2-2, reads GAGVSQSPSNKVTEKGKDVELRCDPISGHTALYWYRQSLGQGLEFLIYFQGNSAPDKSGLPSDRFSAERTGGSVSTLTIQRTQQEDSAVYLCASSLKRLAGVGELFFGEGSRLTVL.

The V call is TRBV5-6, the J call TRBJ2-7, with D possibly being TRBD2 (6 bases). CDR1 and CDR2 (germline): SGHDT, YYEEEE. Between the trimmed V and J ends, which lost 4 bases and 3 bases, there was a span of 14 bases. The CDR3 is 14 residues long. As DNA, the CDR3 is TGTGCCAGCAGCGTTCCGGGACTGCACTACGAGCAGTACTTC. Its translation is CASSVPGLHYEQYF. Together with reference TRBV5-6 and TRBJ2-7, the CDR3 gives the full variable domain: DAGVTQSPTHLIKTRGQQVTLRCSPKSGHDTVSWYQQALGQGPQFIFQYYEEEERQRGNFPDRFSGHQFPNYSSELNVNALLLGDSALYLCASSVPGLHYEQYFGPGTRLTVT.

The CDR3 nucleotides read TGTGCCAGCTCACCTGTCTCGGGGCAGGGGGCGGCCTATGGCTACACCTTC. It translates to CASSPVSGQGAAYGYTF. The V and J genes are TRBV18 and TRBJ1-2; 8 bases are shared with TRBD1. The germline gives CDR1 KGHSH, CDR2 LQKENI. The CDR3 is 17 residues long. Trimming removed 3 bases from V and 4 bases from J; junction bases left unmatched: 13. Using reference TRBV18 and TRBJ1-2 for the parts outside the CDR3, the full variable domain is NAGVMQNPRHLVRRRGQEARLRCSPMKGHSHVYWYRQLPEEGLKFMVYLQKENIIDESGMPKERFSAEFPKEGPSILRIQQVVRGDSAAYFCASSPVSGQGAAYGYTFGSGTRLTVV.

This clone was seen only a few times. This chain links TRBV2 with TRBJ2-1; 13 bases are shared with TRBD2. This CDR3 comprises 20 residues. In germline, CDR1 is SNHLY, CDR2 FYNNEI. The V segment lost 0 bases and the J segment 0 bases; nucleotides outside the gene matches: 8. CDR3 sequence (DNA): TGTGCCAGCAGTGAAGCCTCCGGGACTAGCGGGATCCGCTCCTACAATGAGCAGTTCTTC. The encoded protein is CASSEASGTSGIRSYNEQFF. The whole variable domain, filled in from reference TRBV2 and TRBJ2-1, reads EPEVTQTPSHQVTQMGQEVILRCVPISNHLYFYWYRQILGQKVEFLVSFYNNEISEKSEIFDDQFSVERPDGSNFTLKIRSTKLEDSAMYFCASSEASGTSGIRSYNEQFFGPGTRLTVL.

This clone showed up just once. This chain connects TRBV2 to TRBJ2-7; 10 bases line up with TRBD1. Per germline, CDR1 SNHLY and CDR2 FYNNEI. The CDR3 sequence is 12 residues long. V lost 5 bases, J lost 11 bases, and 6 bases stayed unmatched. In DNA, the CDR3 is TGTGCCAGCAGTTTCTCCGGGACAGGGGAGTACTTC. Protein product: CASSFSGTGEYF.

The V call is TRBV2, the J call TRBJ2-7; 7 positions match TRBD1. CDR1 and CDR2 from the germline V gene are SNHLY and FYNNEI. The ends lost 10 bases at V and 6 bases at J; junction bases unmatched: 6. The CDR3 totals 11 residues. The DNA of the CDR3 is TGTGCCACAGCGACAGGGCCCGAGCAGTACTTC. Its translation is CATATGPEQYF.

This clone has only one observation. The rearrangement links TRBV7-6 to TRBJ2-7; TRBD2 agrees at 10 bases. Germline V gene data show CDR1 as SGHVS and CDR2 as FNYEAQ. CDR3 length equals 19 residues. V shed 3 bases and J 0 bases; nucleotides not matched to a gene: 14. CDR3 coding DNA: TGTGCCAGCAGCTTTTTCTTCCCCGGACTAGCGGAGTTCTCCTACGAGCAGTACTTC. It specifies CASSFFFPGLAEFSYEQYF.